This T cell receptor beta chain was captured in a study of T cell changes during pregnancy in multiple sclerosis. Produced via immunoSEQ multiplex PCR; TCRdb's table is partial and in-frame only. The data contain about 80,000 clones, less than 95% of them singletons. The material was peripheral blood, obtained in the third trimester of pregnancy. This clonotype originated in a female donor with multiple sclerosis, enrolled in a pregnancy study.

For the CDR3, the DNA is TGTGCCAGCAGCCCCGCCAGGGGCGCTAATGAAAAACTGTTTTTT. Its translation: CASSPARGANEKLFF. The J gene is TRBJ1-4, the V gene TRBV11-2, with D perhaps TRBD1 (6 bases). The V gene's germline CDR1 is SGHAT and CDR2 FQNNGV. V dropped 5 bases and J dropped 3 bases, with 13 bases sitting between them. This CDR3 comprises 15 residues.